A single sample gave rise to the 26 T cell receptor beta chains below, sequenced in a study of Ad26.COV2.S vaccination and SARS-CoV-2 variants. The treatment here: some 19 received Ad26.COV2.S at low or high dose, single or two shots; a few received placebo; per-sample allocation not given. Material that was analyzed had been drawn on day 63 after the first vaccine or placebo injection. Method: immunoSEQ multiplex PCR; TCRdb's copy keeps in-frame clones and lacks some. This sample has roughly 400,000 clones; around 91% occur once, and the top ten carry more than 3.5%. The sample consisted of peripheral blood, taken in a trial of Ad26.COV2.S vaccine versus placebo. These receptors were taken from a person aged 18-65 years who received the Ad26.COV2.S COVID-19 vaccine or a placebo.

The chain links TRBV3-1 (or the pseudogene TRBV3-2) to TRBJ2-5; D is perhaps TRBD2 (5 bases). Germline values: CDR1 LGHDT, CDR2 YNNKEL (reference sequence). V was cut by 6 bases and J by 2 bases, with 16 bases left in between. CDR3 size: 15 residues. CDR3 sequence (DNA): TGTGCCAGCAGGACCGGGATGGGAGTTCAAGAGACCCAGTACTTC. Its protein is CASRTGMGVQETQYF.

The V gene is TRBV19, the J gene TRBJ1-2; a weak D match, TRBD1 (5 bases). The CDR3 loop spans 12 amino acids. The V gene lost 7 bases and the J gene lost 2 bases, with 8 bases spanning the gap. Germline V lookup: CDR1 LNHDA, CDR2 SQIVND (reference sequence). The CDR3 loop is CASNSGNYGYTF. The CDR3 DNA sequence: TGTGCCAGTAATTCAGGGAACTATGGCTACACCTTC.

The V call is TRBV7-9, the J call TRBJ2-1; tentative D call: TRBD2 (6 bases). This CDR3 is built from 15 residues. Germline V CDR1 and CDR2: SEHNR, FQNEAQ (reference sequence). Trimming cost V 7 bases and J 5 bases, with 18 bases left between them. The DNA of the CDR3 is TGTGCCAGCACCAATTTTTTTAGGAGGGACAATGAGCAGTTCTTC. This codes for CASTNFFRRDNEQFF. The entire variable domain, with the rest obtained from reference TRBV7-9 and TRBJ2-1, is as follows: DTGVSQNPRHKITKRGQNVTFRCDPISEHNRLYWYRQTLGQGPEFLTYFQNEAQLEKSRLLSDRFSAERPKGSFSTLEIQRTEQGDSAMYLCASTNFFRRDNEQFFGPGTRLTVL.

This chain uses TRBV7-9 with TRBJ2-3; possible D gene TRBD2, 5 bases. This CDR3 spans 16 amino acids. Trimming took 3 bases from V and 5 from J, leaving 18 bases between them. Germline V gives CDR1 SEHNR, CDR2 FQNEAQ (reference sequence). In nucleotides, the CDR3 is TGTGCCAGCAGCTTTGGAAGTAGGCTAGCAGGAGATACGCAGTATTTT. Its protein product is CASSFGSRLAGDTQYF.

V usage is TRBV5-4 and J usage is TRBJ2-7; D assignment may be TRBD1 or TRBD2 (5 bases each). The CDR3 loop spans 14 amino acids. CDR1 and CDR2 from the germline V gene are SGHNT and YYREEE (reference sequence). V lost 0 bases and J 3 bases, leaving 10 bases between the germline ends. The CDR3 protein is CASSLGDGGYEQYF. In DNA, the CDR3 is TGTGCCAGCAGCTTGGGGGACGGTGGCTACGAGCAGTACTTC.

The chain carries TRBV9 and TRBJ2-5; 12 positions match TRBD1. The CDR3 is made up of 15 amino acids. CDR1 is SGDLS, CDR2 YYNGEE, per germline. V gave up 3 bases and J gave up 5 bases; unmatched junction bases: 5. CDR3 DNA: TGTGCCAGCAGCGCAGGGACAGGGGGCTTTGAGACCCAGTACTTC. Translation gives CASSAGTGGFETQYF.

The chain recombines TRBV12-5 with TRBJ1-2, with D uncertain. The CDR3 runs to 12 residues. V was clipped by 1 base and J by 5 bases, with 5 bases between them. Germline CDR1 and CDR2: LGHNT and FRNRAP. The CDR3 loop is CASGLGVYGYTF. The CDR3 nucleotides are TGTGCTAGTGGTTTGGGGGTATATGGCTACACCTTC.

J is TRBJ2-1 and V is TRBV5-1, with 10 nucleotides matching TRBD1. The CDR3 totals 14 residues. V shed 3 bases, J shed 6 bases, and the junction held 3 bases outside the gene matches. From germline, CDR1 is SGHRS and CDR2 YFSETQ. In nucleotides, the CDR3 is TGCGCCAGCAGCTCCAGACAGGGGGCCAATGAGCAGTTCTTC. This translates into CASSSRQGANEQFF.

This sequence joins TRBV5-1 and TRBJ1-2, with 10 bases matching TRBD1. The CDR3 length is 14 residues. V was clipped by 3 bases and J by 5 bases; unmatched bases: 4. Germline CDR1 reads SGHRS; CDR2 reads YFSETQ. This chain's CDR3 is CASSSGTGAYGYTF. CDR3 sequence (DNA): TGCGCCAGCAGCTCCGGGACAGGGGCTTATGGCTACACCTTC.

Here the CDR3 reads CASSVGSAGVQETQYF. The CDR3 nucleotides are TGTGCCAGCAGCGTAGGTTCCGCGGGAGTACAAGAGACCCAGTACTTC. The rearrangement joins TRBV9 to TRBJ2-5; 7 bases agree with TRBD2. J lost 2 bases, V lost 0 bases, and 7 bases had no gene match. The CDR3 is made up of 16 amino acids. Germline V CDR1 and CDR2: SGDLS, YYNGEE.

Comments on this clone: This sample includes further DNA sequences coding for the same CDR3. The rearrangement joins TRBV6-1 to TRBJ2-7; D gene uncertain. The CDR3 has 12 residues. Germline CDR1 and CDR2: MNHNS and SASEGT. V lost 1 base, J lost 4 bases, and 5 bases lay in between. The CDR3 region is CASSEVGYEQYF. For the CDR3, the DNA is TGTGCCAGCAGTGAAGTAGGTTACGAGCAGTACTTC.

The chain links TRBV5-5 to TRBJ2-5; D is ambiguous. Germline V gene lookup returns CDR1 SGHKS and CDR2 YYEKEE (reference sequence). The V gene lost 0 bases and the J gene lost 5 bases, with 8 bases spanning the gap. This CDR3 contains 13 residues. CDR3 DNA sequence: TGTGCCAGCAGCTTGGGGTGGGCGGAGACCCAGTACTTC. Amino acids: CASSLGWAETQYF.

V and J are TRBV7-6 and TRBJ2-3, with 8 bases lining up with TRBD1. The CDR3 is made up of 16 amino acids. Trimming at V came to 1 base and at J to 1 base, leaving 4 bases not matched to a gene. Germline CDR1 SGHVS, CDR2 FNYEAQ. In nucleotides, the CDR3 is TGTGCCAGCAGCTTAGGGACAGGGAAGGGCACAGATACGCAGTATTTT. Its translation is CASSLGTGKGTDTQYF.

The chain is built from TRBV29-1 and TRBJ1-1, with D hard to call. The V end was cut by 5 bases, the J end by 8 bases, with 12 bases between. This CDR3 region has 11 residues. Germline V lookup: CDR1 SQVTM, CDR2 ANQGSEA. Here the CDR3 DNA reads TGCAGCGTTCGGGGATTTGAAGAAGCTTTCTTT. Protein sequence: CSVRGFEEAFF.

This chain uses TRBV2 with TRBJ1-5, with D possibly TRBD1 on 5 matching bases. V was shortened by 1 base and J by 4 bases, with 14 bases between the two germline ends. Germline CDR1 is SNHLY and CDR2 is FYNNEI. CDR3 size: 16 residues. CDR3 sequence reads: CASSEGDSRGNQPQHF. The CDR3 coding sequence is TGTGCCAGCAGTGAAGGTGACAGTCGTGGAAATCAGCCCCAGCATTTT.

The J gene is TRBJ2-3, the V gene TRBV27; 7 bases fit TRBD2. After removal of 1 base from V and 5 bases from J, the junction contained 12 bases not matched to a gene. CDR3 length equals 17 residues. Germline-derived CDR1 and CDR2 are MNHEY and SMNVEV (reference sequence). Written as DNA, the CDR3 is TGTGCCAGCAGTTTATACTCCTTGCGGGAGTTTGGAGATACGCAGTATTTT. This encodes CASSLYSLREFGDTQYF.

The chain has TRBV28 and TRBJ1-4; TRBD1 aligns across 10 bases. V shed 6 bases and J 5 bases; nucleotides not matched to a gene: 9. The germline V gene has CDR1 MDHEN and CDR2 SYDVKM. The CDR3 has 16 residues. The DNA of the CDR3 is TGTGCCAGCAGATCTACCGACAGGGGGCTAAATGAAAAACTGTTTTTT. Its translation is CASRSTDRGLNEKLFF.

The chain uses TRBV7-2 and TRBJ2-5; TRBD2 matches at 8 bases. Trimming took 5 bases from V and 1 from J; bases not matched to a gene: 15. Germline V gene sequence: CDR1 SGHTA, CDR2 FQGNSA. The CDR3 has 18 amino acids. CDR3 region: CASSPGAGSGMIQETQYF. The CDR3 DNA reads as TGTGCCAGCAGCCCGGGCGCGGGTAGCGGGATGATCCAAGAGACCCAGTACTTC.

This sequence joins TRBV5-1 and TRBJ2-3; no definite D call. The CDR3 runs to 11 residues. Germline V gene lookup returns CDR1 SGHRS and CDR2 YFSETQ. The V end lost 0 bases, the J end lost 14 bases, and 10 bases lay between the germline ends. The CDR3 bases are TGCGCCAGCAGCTTGGACGGCATGGCGTATTTT. This gives the protein CASSLDGMAYF.

This clone was counted once. CDR3 DNA: TGCGCCAGCAGCTTGGAGTACAGCTCCTACGAGCAGTACTTC. Encoded protein: CASSLEYSSYEQYF. J is TRBJ2-7 and V is TRBV5-1; no definite D call. Looked up from germline, CDR1 is SGHRS and CDR2 is YFSETQ. V lost 0 bases to trimming and J lost 0 bases, with 7 bases between them. The CDR3 runs to 14 residues.

The chain couples TRBV5-4 to TRBJ2-7, with D perhaps TRBD1 (6 bases). The germline V gene encodes CDR1 SGHNT and CDR2 YYREEE (reference sequence). With 5 bases removed from V and 4 bases from J, the gap between germline ends came to 19 bases. This CDR3 comprises 15 residues. In nucleotides, the CDR3 is TGTGCCAGCAGGGGGAAGGGGACACCTGGTTACGAGCAGTACTTC. The encoded protein is CASRGKGTPGYEQYF.

The gene calls are TRBV7-6 and TRBJ2-1; TRBD1 might be the D (6 bases). Germline CDR1 is SGHVS and CDR2 is FNYEAQ. The CDR3 loop spans 15 amino acids. Trimming removed 9 bases at V and 6 bases at J, with 21 bases between. CDR3 amino acids: CASTTHRDKGNEQFF. The DNA for the CDR3 is TGTGCCAGTACCACCCACCGGGACAAGGGCAATGAGCAGTTCTTC.

V and J are TRBV5-6 and TRBJ2-3, with 8 bases identical to TRBD2. V dropped 1 base and J dropped 1; count of bases not matched to a gene: 5. The germline CDR1 and CDR2 sequences are SGHDT and YYEEEE. CDR3 length equals 16 residues. The CDR3 nucleotides read TGTGCCAGCAGCTTGACATTAGCGGGACGCACAGATACGCAGTATTTT. It specifies CASSLTLAGRTDTQYF.

CDR3 nucleotides: TGTGCCAGCAGCTTAGAGGCCTTCTACGAGCAGTACTTC. Its translation is CASSLEAFYEQYF. The chain uses TRBV6-5 and TRBJ2-7; no reliable D call. With 6 bases removed from V and 3 bases from J, the gap between germline ends came to 12 bases. The CDR3 consists of 13 residues. Germline-derived CDR1 and CDR2 are MNHEY and SVGAGI.

The genes are TRBV27 and TRBJ2-3; TRBD2 matches at 8 bases. Germline-derived CDR1 and CDR2 are MNHEY and SMNVEV (reference sequence). The CDR3 totals 16 residues. V was pared by 2 bases and J by 8 bases, with 12 bases of the junction left unmatched. The CDR3 DNA is TGTGCCAGCAGTTTACGGGAGGGCGGCTCAGGCCTTACGCAGTATTTT. Translating it yields CASSLREGGSGLTQYF.

The V call is TRBV13, the J call TRBJ2-3, with 8 bases lining up with TRBD1. Germline loops: CDR1 PRHDT, CDR2 FYEKMQ (reference sequence). V gave up 5 bases and J gave up 3 bases; unmatched junction bases: 10. The CDR3 has 16 amino acids. CDR3 DNA sequence: TGTGCCAGCAGCGGTCCGTTGGACAGGGTAACAGATACGCAGTATTTT. Its protein product is CASSGPLDRVTDTQYF.